This TCR beta chain emerged from a study of cytomegalovirus exposure and HLA in healthy donors. Study background: The 120 or so validation repertoires matched the roughly 700 first-cohort repertoires in platform, a later analysis reported. Study observations and caveats: Generally TCR sequences proved uncommon, though certain public TCRs appeared in numerous donors. Diagnosis of cytomegalovirus status made by the classifier reportedly showed high specificity and sensitivity.

An approximately 130-subject validation cohort, separate from the approximately 700-subject first cohort, supplied the donors. This clone was detected only once. Its antigen remains unknown. Profiling relied on immunoSEQ multiplex PCR, and the TCRdb table lists in-frame clones only, not all of them. Here the sample spans roughly 120,000 clones, 94% being singletons. The V gene's germline CDR1 is SGDLS and CDR2 YYNGEE. The CDR3 length is 18 residues. With V trimmed by 3 bases and J by 5 bases, 10 bases remained unmatched. The chain combines TRBV9 with TRBJ2-5; 16 positions match TRBD2. Sequenced input: PBMCs. The TCR sequence derives from a woman under 30 in good health and CMV-seronegative. CDR3 amino acids: CASSAGTSGGALSETQYF. CDR3 DNA: TGTGCCAGCAGCGCCGGGACTAGCGGGGGGGCTCTATCGGAGACCCAGTACTTC.